The rows below give T cell receptor beta chains drawn from one sample of a study of Ad26.COV2.S vaccination and SARS-CoV-2 variants. Here immunoSEQ multiplex PCR was the method, and the copy in TCRdb shows in-frame clones only, minus some. The sample contains hundreds of thousands of clones, over 75% of which appear only once. Material: peripheral blood, obtained in a trial of Ad26.COV2.S vaccine versus placebo. These receptors were collected from a person aged 18-65 years who received the Ad26.COV2.S COVID-19 vaccine or a placebo. CDR3s include the opening cysteine and the closing phenylalanine or tryptophan. A D gene is named only where the DNA matches it firmly. Clone size is given for some rows only: seen once, a few or many times, or a class if the clone is expanded.

.	.	TRBV27	TRBJ2-7	TGTGCCAGCAGTTTAGTCTCCGGCGAGCAGTACTTC	CASSLVSGEQYF
.	TRBD1	TRBV5-1	TRBJ2-7	TGCGCCAGCAGCGTTCGACAGGGGGCCTACGAGCAGTACTTC	CASSVRQGAYEQYF
.	.	TRBV6-2/TRBV6-3	TRBJ1-1	TGTGCCAGCAGTTACTTCGGGGAGAACACTGAAGCTTTCTTT	CASSYFGENTEAFF
.	TRBD2	TRBV11-2	TRBJ2-5	TGTGCCAGCAGCGGACGTAGCGGGAGGAGGGCGACCCAGTACTTC	CASSGRSGRRATQYF
many	.	TRBV19	TRBJ1-1	TGTGCCAGTAGTACCCAGGTGAACACTGAAGCTTTCTTT	CASSTQVNTEAFF
.	.	TRBV7-9	TRBJ2-7	TGTGCCAGCAGCTATGTCCCTCCAGACGAGCAGTACTTC	CASSYVPPDEQYF
.	.	TRBV12-3/TRBV12-4	TRBJ1-1	TGTGCCAGCAGTTTGGGACAGAACACTGAAGCTTTCTTT	CASSLGQNTEAFF
.	.	TRBV7-2	TRBJ1-6	TGTGCCAGCAGCTTAGTGGCAGGCCCCTCTGCCCTCCACTTT	CASSLVAGPSALHF
.	.	TRBV2	TRBJ1-5	TGTGCCAGCAGTCGAACCGCGGGTGGGAATCAGCCCCAGCATTTT	CASSRTAGGNQPQHF
once	TRBD2	TRBV6-5	TRBJ2-3	TGTGCCAGCCTAGCGGGGGGCGGAGATACGCAGTATTTT	CASLAGGGDTQYF
.	.	TRBV7-5	TRBJ1-4	TGTGTCAGAAGCTGCACACCCAGCGTTGAAAAACTGTTTTTT	CVRSCTPSVEKLFF
.	.	TRBV2	TRBJ2-3	TGTGCCAGCAGTGAGGTCAGGGTGTCAGATACGCAGTATTTT	CASSEVRVSDTQYF
.	.	TRBV5-1	TRBJ2-3	TGCGCCAGCAGCTTCGTCGGGGTTCGCACAGATACGCAGTATTTT	CASSFVGVRTDTQYF
.	.	TRBV6-5	TRBJ1-6	TGTGCCAGCAGACCCGGGATAGGGAATAATTCACCCCTCCACTTT	CASRPGIGNNSPLHF